The rows below give T cell receptor beta chains drawn from one sample of a study of CD8+ T cells in alopecia areata. Assay: immunoSEQ multiplex PCR; the TCRdb copy retains only in-frame clones and omits some. The table lists 190,000 or so clones, about 60% of them singletons. Sequencing used CD8+ T cells sorted from blood, obtained at week 24, from a patient treated with tofacitinib. The origin of the receptors is a human donor with alopecia areata. The CDR3 runs from the conserved cysteine through the conserved F or W. A D gene is named only where the DNA matches it firmly. Only some rows state a clone size, as once, few, many or a class for expanded clones.

j_gene,d_gene,abundance,v_gene,CDR3aa
TRBJ1-2,NA,NA,TRBV10-3,CAIGRDTHYGYTF
TRBJ2-7,TRBD1,NA,TRBV6-4,CASRNRGVGYEQYF
TRBJ2-7,NA,few,TRBV10-3,CAISEHSTSYEQYF
TRBJ2-2,NA,NA,TRBV14,CASSQGGTGELFF
TRBJ2-7,TRBD1,NA,TRBV15,CATSRQGDEQYF
TRBJ1-6,NA,NA,TRBV6-1,CASSGGGRAFDSPLHF
TRBJ2-5,TRBD2,few,TRBV10-2,CASSGSGGHAETQYF
TRBJ2-7,NA,NA,TRBV13,CASRDGQGSYEQYF
TRBJ2-3,TRBD2,NA,TRBV7-8,CASSLARGYTDTQYF
TRBJ2-5,NA,NA,TRBV7-2,CASSLIETQYF
TRBJ1-3,NA,NA,TRBV2,CASSPGNTIYF
TRBJ2-2,NA,NA,TRBV18,CASSFTTGELFF
TRBJ1-1,NA,once,TRBV19,CASSIGFTEAFF
TRBJ2-7,NA,NA,TRBV11-2,CASSLAGPEQYF
TRBJ1-1,NA,NA,TRBV7-9,CASSFGTEAFF
TRBJ1-6,NA,NA,TRBV12-5,CASGSAAGNSPLHF
TRBJ1-3,NA,NA,TRBV4-1,CASSQSRSGNTIYF
TRBJ2-7,NA,NA,TRBV13,CASSYQTYEQYF
TRBJ1-2,NA,NA,TRBV30,CAWSEGTNYGYTF
TRBJ1-2,TRBD1,NA,TRBV27,CASGSPGQPYGYTF
TRBJ2-1,TRBD1,NA,TRBV7-9,CASRAPGTGSYEQFF
TRBJ1-2,TRBD1,once,TRBV2,CASSPGQGGLYGYTF
TRBJ1-4,TRBD1,NA,TRBV5-1,CASSSDRDGFNEKLFF
TRBJ2-5,TRBD1,NA,TRBV10-3,CAVMTGGSETQYF
TRBJ1-1,NA,NA,TRBV5-6,CASSLVERAGTEAFF
TRBJ2-3,NA,NA,TRBV14,CASSQDTKDTQYF
TRBJ2-3,NA,few,TRBV5-1,CASSLEQGTDTQYF
TRBJ1-2,NA,NA,TRBV5-1,CASSLRFNYGYTF
TRBJ2-3,TRBD1,few,TRBV15,CATAGRTGVTDTQYF
TRBJ1-1,TRBD1,NA,TRBV15,CATSRDVGGQYEAFF
TRBJ1-1,TRBD1,NA,TRBV15,CATHRDRGMNTEAFF
TRBJ2-7,NA,NA,TRBV30,CAWSVRGRSYEQYF
TRBJ2-3,NA,few,TRBV11-2,CASSLGTDTQYF
TRBJ2-4,NA,NA,TRBV7-2,CASSLETGLAKNIQYF
TRBJ2-7,NA,few,TRBV29-1,CSVGGEAYEQYF
TRBJ2-1,TRBD2,NA,TRBV29-1,CSVVLAGGTWSDEQFF
TRBJ2-1,TRBD1,NA,TRBV27,CASSLSSGRDRAYNEQFF